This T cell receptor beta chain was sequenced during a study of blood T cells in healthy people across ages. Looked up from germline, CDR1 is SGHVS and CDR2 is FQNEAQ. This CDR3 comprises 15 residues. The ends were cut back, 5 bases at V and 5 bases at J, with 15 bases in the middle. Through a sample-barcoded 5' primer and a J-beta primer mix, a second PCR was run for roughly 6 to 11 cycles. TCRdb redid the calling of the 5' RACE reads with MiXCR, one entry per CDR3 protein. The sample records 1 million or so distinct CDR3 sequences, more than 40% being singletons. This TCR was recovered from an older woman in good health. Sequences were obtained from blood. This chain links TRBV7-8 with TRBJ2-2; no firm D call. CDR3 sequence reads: CASSPATQRTGELFF. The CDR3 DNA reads TGTGCCAGCAGCCCGGCGACCCAGAGGACCGGGGAGCTGTTTTTT.